The clone carrying this T cell receptor (beta chain) was seen a handful of times. The antigen is unknown. Per the original data handling: ImmunoSEQ output lacked quality scores and full-length reads, limiting matched filtering. Sequencing was performed with immunoSEQ multiplex PCR; in TCRdb, only in-frame clones are kept and a portion is missing. V and J calls and clone size are given by that table; D and trimming were obtained from the DNA. In the table there are about 490,000 clones, over 60% of which are singletons. Germline loops: CDR1 SGHDT, CDR2 YYEEEE. With 4 bases removed from V and 2 bases from J, the gap between germline ends came to 19 bases. This CDR3 region has 16 residues. The data stem from a study of shared clonotypes between healthy human individuals. The study enrolled healthy HIV-negative adults without recent acute infections or vaccinations as donors. Without sorting, samples used some 100 million PBMCs for genomic DNA.

Study-level results: What limited the represented genetic and exposure-history diversity was the small number of donors.

The receptor's source is a woman between 40 and 55 years old in good health. Some clones in this sample may be carry-over from other donors' samples. The chain joins TRBV5-6 to TRBJ2-7; D is unresolved. Input material: PBMCs. CDR3 in DNA: TGTGCCAGCAGCGTTGCGTCGACCGCAGCACCCTACGAGCAGTACTTC. As protein: CASSVASTAAPYEQYF.